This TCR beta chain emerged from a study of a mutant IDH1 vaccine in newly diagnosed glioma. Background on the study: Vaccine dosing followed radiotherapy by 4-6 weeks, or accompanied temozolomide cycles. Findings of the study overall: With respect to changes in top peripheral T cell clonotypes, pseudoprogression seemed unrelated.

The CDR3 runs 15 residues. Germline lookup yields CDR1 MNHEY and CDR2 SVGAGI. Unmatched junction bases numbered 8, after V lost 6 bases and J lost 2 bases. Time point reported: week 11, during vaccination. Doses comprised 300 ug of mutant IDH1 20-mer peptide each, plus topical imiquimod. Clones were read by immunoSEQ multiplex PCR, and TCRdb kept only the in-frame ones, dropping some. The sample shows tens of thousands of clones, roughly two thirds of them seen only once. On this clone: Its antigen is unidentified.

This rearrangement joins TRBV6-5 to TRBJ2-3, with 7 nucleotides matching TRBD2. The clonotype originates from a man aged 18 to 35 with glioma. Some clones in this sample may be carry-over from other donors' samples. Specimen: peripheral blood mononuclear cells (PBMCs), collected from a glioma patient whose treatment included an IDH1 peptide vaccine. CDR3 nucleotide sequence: TGTGCCAGCAGGGGCCTAGCGGAACACACAGATACGCAGTATTTT. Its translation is CASRGLAEHTDTQYF.